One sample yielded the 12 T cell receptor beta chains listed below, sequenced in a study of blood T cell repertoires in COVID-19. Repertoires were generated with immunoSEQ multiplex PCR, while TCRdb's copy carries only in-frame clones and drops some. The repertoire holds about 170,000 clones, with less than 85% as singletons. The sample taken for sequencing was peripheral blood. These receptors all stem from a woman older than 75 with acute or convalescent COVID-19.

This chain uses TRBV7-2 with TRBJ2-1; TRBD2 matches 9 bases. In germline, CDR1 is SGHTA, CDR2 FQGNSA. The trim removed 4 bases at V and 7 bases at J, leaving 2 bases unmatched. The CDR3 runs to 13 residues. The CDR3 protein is CASSWLAGNEQFF. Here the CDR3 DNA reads TGTGCCAGCAGCTGGCTAGCGGGGAATGAGCAGTTCTTC.

The CDR3 bases are TGTGCCAGCAGTTACTCGACTAGCGGGGACAATGAGCAGTTCTTC. Residues: CASSYSTSGDNEQFF. The genes are TRBV6-5 and TRBJ2-1; the match to TRBD2 covers 11 bases. This CDR3 comprises 15 residues. The V gene's germline CDR1 is MNHEY and CDR2 SVGAGI. V shed 0 bases and J 5 bases; nucleotides not matched to a gene: 0.

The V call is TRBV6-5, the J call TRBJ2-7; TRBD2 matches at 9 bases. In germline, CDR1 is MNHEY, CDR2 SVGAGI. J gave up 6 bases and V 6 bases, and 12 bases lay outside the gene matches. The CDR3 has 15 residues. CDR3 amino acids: CASRPNLAGSLEQYF. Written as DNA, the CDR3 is TGTGCCAGCAGACCTAACCTAGCGGGATCCCTCGAGCAGTACTTC.

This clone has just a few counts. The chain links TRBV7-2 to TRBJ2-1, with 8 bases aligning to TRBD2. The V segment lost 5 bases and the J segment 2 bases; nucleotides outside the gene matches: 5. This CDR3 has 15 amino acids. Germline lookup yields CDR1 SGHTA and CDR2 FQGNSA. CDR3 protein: CASSLWTSPYNEQFF. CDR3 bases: TGTGCCAGCAGCCTCTGGACTAGCCCCTACAATGAGCAGTTCTTC.

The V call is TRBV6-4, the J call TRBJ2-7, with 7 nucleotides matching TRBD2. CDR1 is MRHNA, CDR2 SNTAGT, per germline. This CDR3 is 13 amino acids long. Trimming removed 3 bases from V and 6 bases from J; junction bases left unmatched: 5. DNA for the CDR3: TGTGCCAGCAGTGAGCGGGAGCACGGCGAGCAGTACTTC. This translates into CASSEREHGEQYF.

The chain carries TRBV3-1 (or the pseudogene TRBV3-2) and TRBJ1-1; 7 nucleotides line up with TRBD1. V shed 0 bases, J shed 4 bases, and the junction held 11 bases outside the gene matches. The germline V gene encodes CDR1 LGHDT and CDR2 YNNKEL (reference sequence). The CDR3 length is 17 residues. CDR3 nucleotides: TGTGCCAGCAGCCAAGATCCGAGGGGGCAGGGCTTCACTGAAGCTTTCTTT. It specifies CASSQDPRGQGFTEAFF.

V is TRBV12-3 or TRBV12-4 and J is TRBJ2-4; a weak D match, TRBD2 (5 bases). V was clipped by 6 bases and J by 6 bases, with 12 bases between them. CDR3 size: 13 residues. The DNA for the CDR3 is TGTGCCAGCAGCGCCCCCGGGATAAACATTCAGTACTTC. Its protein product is CASSAPGINIQYF.

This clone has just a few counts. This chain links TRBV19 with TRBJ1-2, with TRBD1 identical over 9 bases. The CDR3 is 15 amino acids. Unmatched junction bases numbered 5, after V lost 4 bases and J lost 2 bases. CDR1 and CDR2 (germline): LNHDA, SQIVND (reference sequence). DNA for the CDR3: TGTGCCAGTAGTACCCGACAGGGGGGGAACTATGGCTACACCTTC. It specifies CASSTRQGGNYGYTF.

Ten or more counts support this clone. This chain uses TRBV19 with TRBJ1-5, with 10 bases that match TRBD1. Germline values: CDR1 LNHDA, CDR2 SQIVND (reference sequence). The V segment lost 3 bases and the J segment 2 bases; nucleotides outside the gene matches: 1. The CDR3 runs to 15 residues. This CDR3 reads CASSMGTGGNQPQHF. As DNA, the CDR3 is TGTGCCAGTAGTATGGGGACAGGGGGCAATCAGCCCCAGCATTTT.

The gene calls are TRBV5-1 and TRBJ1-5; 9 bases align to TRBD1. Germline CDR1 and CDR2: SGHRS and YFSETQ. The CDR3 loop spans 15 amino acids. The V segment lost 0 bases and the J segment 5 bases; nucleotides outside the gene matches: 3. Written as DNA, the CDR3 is TGCGCCAGCAGCTTGGCGGGACAGGGCCATCAGCCCCAGCATTTT. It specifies CASSLAGQGHQPQHF.

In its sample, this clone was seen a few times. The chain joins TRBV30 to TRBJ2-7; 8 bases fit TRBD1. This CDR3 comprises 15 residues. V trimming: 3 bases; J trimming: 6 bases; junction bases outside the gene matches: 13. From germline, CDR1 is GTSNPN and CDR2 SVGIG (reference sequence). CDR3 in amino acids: CAWSSAPGQATEQYF. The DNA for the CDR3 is TGTGCCTGGAGCTCGGCGCCGGGACAGGCTACCGAGCAGTACTTC.

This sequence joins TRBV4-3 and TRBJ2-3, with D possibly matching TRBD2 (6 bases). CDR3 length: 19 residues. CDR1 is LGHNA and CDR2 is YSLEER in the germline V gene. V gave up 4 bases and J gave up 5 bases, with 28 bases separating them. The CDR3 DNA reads TGCGCCAGCAGCCGTACGAGGTCCCGGGACTTCATTCACCGAGATACGCAGTATTTT. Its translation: CASSRTRSRDFIHRDTQYF.